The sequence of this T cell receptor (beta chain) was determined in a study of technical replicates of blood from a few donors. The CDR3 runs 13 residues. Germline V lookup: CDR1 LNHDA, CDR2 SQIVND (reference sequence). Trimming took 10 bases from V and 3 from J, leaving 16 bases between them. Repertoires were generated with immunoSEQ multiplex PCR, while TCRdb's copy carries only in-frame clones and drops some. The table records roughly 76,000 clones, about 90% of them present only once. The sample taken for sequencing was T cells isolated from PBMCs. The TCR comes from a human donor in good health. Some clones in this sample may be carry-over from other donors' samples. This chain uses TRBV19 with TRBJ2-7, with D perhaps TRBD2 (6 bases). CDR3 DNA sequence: TGTGCCACGGGAGAGGGACTTCTCTACGAGCAGTACTTC. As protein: CATGEGLLYEQYF.